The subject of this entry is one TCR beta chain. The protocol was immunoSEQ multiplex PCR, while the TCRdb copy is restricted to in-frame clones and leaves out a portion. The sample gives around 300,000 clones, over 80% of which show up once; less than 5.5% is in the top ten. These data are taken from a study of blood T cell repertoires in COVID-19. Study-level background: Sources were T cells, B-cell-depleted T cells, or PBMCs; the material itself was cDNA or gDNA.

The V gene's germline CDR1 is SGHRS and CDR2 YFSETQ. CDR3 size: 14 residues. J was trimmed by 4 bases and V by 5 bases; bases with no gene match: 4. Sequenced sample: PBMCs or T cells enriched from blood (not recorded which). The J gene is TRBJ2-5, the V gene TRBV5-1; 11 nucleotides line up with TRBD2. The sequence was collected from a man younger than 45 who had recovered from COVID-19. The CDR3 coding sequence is TGCGCCAGCAGGGAGACTAGCGGGGTAGAGACCCAGTACTTC. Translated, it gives CASRETSGVETQYF.